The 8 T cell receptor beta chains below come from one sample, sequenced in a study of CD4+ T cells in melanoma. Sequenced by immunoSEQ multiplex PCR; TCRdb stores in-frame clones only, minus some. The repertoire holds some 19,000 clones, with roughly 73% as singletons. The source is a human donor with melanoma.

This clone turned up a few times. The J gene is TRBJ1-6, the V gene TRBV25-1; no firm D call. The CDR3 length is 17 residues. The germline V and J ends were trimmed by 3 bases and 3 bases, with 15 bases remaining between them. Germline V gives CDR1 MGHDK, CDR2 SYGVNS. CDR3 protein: CASSEPGKTGYNSPLHF. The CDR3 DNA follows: TGTGCCAGCAGTGAGCCAGGAAAGACGGGCTATAATTCACCCCTCCACTTT.

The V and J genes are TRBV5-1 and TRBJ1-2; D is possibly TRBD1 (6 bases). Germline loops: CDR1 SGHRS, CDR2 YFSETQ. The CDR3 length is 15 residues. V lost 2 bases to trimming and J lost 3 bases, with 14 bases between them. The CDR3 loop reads CASSFRGAGYYGYTF. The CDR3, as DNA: TGCGCCAGCAGCTTCCGGGGGGCCGGATACTATGGCTACACCTTC.

CDR3 residues: CATSRTRTGGYEQYF. The CDR3 region has the DNA TGTGCCACCAGCAGAACTCGGACAGGGGGCTACGAGCAGTACTTC. This chain joins TRBV15 and TRBJ2-7; 10 bases fit TRBD1. This CDR3 comprises 15 residues. Germline CDR1 reads LNHNV; CDR2 reads YYDKDF (reference sequence). V was pared by 2 bases and J by 3 bases, with 4 bases of the junction left unmatched.

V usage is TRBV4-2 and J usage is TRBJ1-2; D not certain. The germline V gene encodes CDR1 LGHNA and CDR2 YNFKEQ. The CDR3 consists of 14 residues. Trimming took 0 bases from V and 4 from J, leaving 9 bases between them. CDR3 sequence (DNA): TGTGCCAGCAGCCAAGAGTCACCGATCTATGGCTACACCTTC. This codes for CASSQESPIYGYTF.

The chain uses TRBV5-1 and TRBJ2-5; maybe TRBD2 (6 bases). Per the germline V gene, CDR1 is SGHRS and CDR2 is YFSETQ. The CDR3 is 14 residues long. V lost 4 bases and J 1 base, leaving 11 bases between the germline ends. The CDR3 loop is CASSTRGTQETQYF. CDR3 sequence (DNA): TGCGCCAGCAGCACCCGGGGGACCCAAGAGACCCAGTACTTC.

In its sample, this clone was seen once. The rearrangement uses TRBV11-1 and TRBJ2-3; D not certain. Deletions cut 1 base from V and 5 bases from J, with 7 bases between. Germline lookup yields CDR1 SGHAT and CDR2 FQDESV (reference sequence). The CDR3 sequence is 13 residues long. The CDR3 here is CASSLDPKDTQYF. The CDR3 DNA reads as TGTGCCAGCAGCTTAGATCCCAAAGATACGCAGTATTTT.

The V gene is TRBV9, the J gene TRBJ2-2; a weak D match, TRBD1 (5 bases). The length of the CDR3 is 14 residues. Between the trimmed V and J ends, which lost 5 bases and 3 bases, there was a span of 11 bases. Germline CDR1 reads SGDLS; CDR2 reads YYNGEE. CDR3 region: CASRKTDYTGELFF. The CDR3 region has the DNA TGTGCCAGCAGGAAGACAGATTACACCGGGGAGCTGTTTTTT.

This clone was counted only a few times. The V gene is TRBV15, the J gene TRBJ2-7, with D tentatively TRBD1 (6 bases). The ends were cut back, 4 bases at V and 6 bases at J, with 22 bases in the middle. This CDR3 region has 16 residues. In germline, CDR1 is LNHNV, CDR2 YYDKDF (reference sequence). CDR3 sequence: CATSNIQGSLIREQYF. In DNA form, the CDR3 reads TGTGCCACCAGCAACATACAGGGATCCCTAATACGCGAGCAGTACTTC. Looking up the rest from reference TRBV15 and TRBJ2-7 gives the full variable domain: DAMVIQNPRYQVTQFGKPVTLSCSQTLNHNVMYWYQQKSSQAPKLLFHYYDKDFNNEADTPDNFQSRRPNTSFCFLDIRSPGLGDTAMYLCATSNIQGSLIREQYFGPGTRLTVT.